A selection of T cell receptor beta chains follows, all from one sample in a study of immune evolution from preneoplasia to lung adenocarcinoma. Assay used: immunoSEQ multiplex PCR; TCRdb lists only in-frame clones, some missing. The sample has about 10,000 clones; approximately 80% are singletons. Sequencing was carried out using FFPE minimally invasive lung adenocarcinoma tissue. These receptors were obtained from a person between 65 and 79 years old with lung adenocarcinoma. The conserved cysteine and the conserved F or W are not part of the CDR3 here.

v_gene,CDR3aa
TRBV6-6,ASSYSIPQTNSPLH
TRBV6-6,ASSRGVTSYNSPLH
TRBV7-9,ASSRGTGGIAEAF
TRBV29-1,SANTPYEQY
TRBV2,ASSEAGGTRSVDTQY
TRBV28,ASRRRQGRVHTSETNTGELF
TRBV28,ASSLRPNEKLF
TRBV6-5,ASRSQLNQPQH
TRBV6-5,ASKGSNYGYT
TRBV5-5,ASSPAGGEYEQY
TRBV7-3,ASSLVPSGTEQF
TRBV14,ASSQGVIGTGGRTEAF
TRBV28,ASSPTDRGRETQY
TRBV19,ASSVPSGEGTGELF
TRBV5-4,ASSFKTGSYNEQF
TRBV9,ASSHSKLAGGQETQY
TRBV6-6,ASSYSRTTSYEQY
TRBV29-1,SVEDRASMGYT
TRBV6-5,ASSYSTLNRGDTQY
TRBV9,ASSVESGGTEAF
TRBV4-2,ASSQVYLRDTEAF
TRBV5-4,ASSNLGQVEAF
TRBV10-1,ASSESGQTDEQY
TRBV7-8,ASSHQGSTDTQY
TRBV15,ATSSGPSSRPYSNQPQH
TRBV28,ASSLRGAKNIQY
TRBV4-1,ASSQALLRGSNEQF
TRBV25-1,ASRFEGGTEAF
TRBV5-5,ASSRGTPNYGYT
TRBV6-6,ASSYGQKETQY
TRBV4-1,ASSLGDSANTEAF
TRBV10-2,ASSESRGQGSAEAF
TRBV7-9,ASSLGLAGGRLNTDTQY
TRBV7-9,ASSPRHQETQY
TRBV7-6,ASSLERRGTDTQY
TRBV18,ASSYGSNQPQH
TRBV4-3,ASSPRGRGSEQY
TRBV19,ASSIGQARSNQPQH
TRBV7-9,ASSAYPTVGAAYEQY
TRBV19,ASSTGGTTGMGVTQTQY
TRBV5-1,ASSLAGTHGSSNQPQH
TRBV19,ASTGTGGGGNQPQH
TRBV6-5,ASRGPSETQY
TRBV5-4,ASSRGTEQETQY
TRBV25-1,ASSELYRVGSPLH
TRBV27,ATSGRESSYNEQF
TRBV2,ASIIKQAHPYEQY
TRBV28,ASSWGVLPQH
TRBV7-2,ASSLAPNGPQETQY
TRBV5-4,ASSLDGQQNEKLF
TRBV2,ASREGLANEQF